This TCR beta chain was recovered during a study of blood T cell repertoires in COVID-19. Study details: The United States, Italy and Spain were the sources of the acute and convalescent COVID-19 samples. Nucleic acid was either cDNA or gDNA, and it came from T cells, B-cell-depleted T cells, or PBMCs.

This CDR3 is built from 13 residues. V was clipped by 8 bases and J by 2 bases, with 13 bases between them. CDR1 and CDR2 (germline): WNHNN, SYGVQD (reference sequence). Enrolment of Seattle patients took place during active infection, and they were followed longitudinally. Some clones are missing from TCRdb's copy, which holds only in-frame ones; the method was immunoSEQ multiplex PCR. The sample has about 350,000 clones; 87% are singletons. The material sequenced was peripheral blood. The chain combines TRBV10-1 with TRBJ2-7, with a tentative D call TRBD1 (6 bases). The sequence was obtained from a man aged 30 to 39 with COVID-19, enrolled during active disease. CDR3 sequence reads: CASPGHWAYEQYF. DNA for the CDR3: TGCGCCAGCCCGGGACACTGGGCCTACGAGCAGTACTTC.